The clone carrying this T cell receptor beta chain was detected a few times. This sample is part of a study of T-cell memory formation after mild COVID-19. About the study: The two donors had largely donor-specific TCR clusters.

The 5'RACE method, run with constant-segment primers, produced TCR alpha and TCR beta cDNA libraries (carrying sample barcodes and UMIs). TCRdb passed the 5' RACE reads through MiXCR, listing each CDR3 protein once. The sample shows nearly 250,000 distinct CDR3 sequences, over 15% of them seen only once. The receptor's source is an adult woman who had mild COVID-19 (a few samples of this study predate the infection). Cell type and time point are not known. The source material was PBMCs or a T cell subset sorted from them (not recorded which).

The CDR3 here is CASRGTGGAKNIQYF. The CDR3 bases are TGTGCCAGCAGAGGGACAGGGGGCGCCAAAAACATTCAGTACTTC. The chain is built from TRBV6-2 or TRBV6-3 and TRBJ2-4; 12 nucleotides line up with TRBD1. Trimming at V came to 6 bases and at J to 1 base, leaving 1 base not matched to a gene. This CDR3 is built from 15 residues. The germline V gene encodes CDR1 MNHEY and CDR2 SVGEGT.